These T cell receptor beta chains were read from a single sample in a study of shared T cell receptors in the human thymus. Libraries were prepared by immunoSEQ multiplex PCR; TCRdb keeps only in-frame clonotypes and omits some of them. This sample carries about 400,000 clones, roughly 94% of them seen once, and the ten largest clones take approximately 0.02%. Sequencing was carried out using thymocytes. The source of these receptors is a human donor. CDR3s include the opening cysteine and the closing phenylalanine or tryptophan. Fields, in order: D gene, J gene, V gene, clone size, CDR3 protein, CDR3 DNA. D genes are given only for firm matches. Rows give clone size only sometimes, using once, few, many, or a class for an expanded clone.

D: TRBD2; J: TRBJ2-3; V: TRBV7-2; size: NA; CDR3: CASSCGSKREGDTQYF; DNA: TGTGCCAGCAGCTGCGGGTCTAAGCGGGAGGGGGATACGCAGTATTTT
D: NA; J: TRBJ2-7; V: TRBV30; size: NA; CDR3: CAWSVLQAGEQYF; DNA: TGTGCCTGGAGTGTGTTACAGGCTGGCGAGCAGTACTTC
D: NA; J: TRBJ2-6; V: TRBV4-1; size: NA; CDR3: CASSQDAWDGANVLTF; DNA: TGCGCCAGCAGCCAGGACGCCTGGGACGGGGCCAACGTCCTGACTTTC
D: NA; J: TRBJ2-2; V: TRBV7-6; size: once; CDR3: CASSPDTGELFF; DNA: TGTGCCAGCAGCCCTGACACCGGGGAGCTGTTTTTT
D: NA; J: TRBJ2-7; V: TRBV19; size: NA; CDR3: CASSHQPGGPTYEQYF; DNA: TGTGCCAGTAGCCATCAACCAGGAGGGCCGACCTACGAGCAGTACTTC
D: NA; J: TRBJ2-3; V: TRBV7-9; size: NA; CDR3: CASSPRLGGGYTQYF; DNA: TGTGCCAGCAGCCCGAGACTGGGCGGCGGGTATACGCAGTATTTT
D: NA; J: TRBJ2-1; V: TRBV27; size: NA; CDR3: CASSFTKRGGEQFF; DNA: TGTGCCAGCAGTTTTACCAAGCGAGGGGGTGAGCAGTTCTTC
D: NA; J: TRBJ2-3; V: TRBV27; size: NA; CDR3: CASSLSRNTDTQYF; DNA: TGTGCCAGCAGTTTATCTAGGAACACAGATACGCAGTATTTT
D: NA; J: TRBJ1-5; V: TRBV4-1; size: NA; CDR3: CASSQVLAGVNQPQHF; DNA: TGCGCCAGCAGCCAAGTCTTAGCAGGGGTAAATCAGCCCCAGCATTTT
D: NA; J: TRBJ1-1; V: TRBV2; size: NA; CDR3: CASSEMGNTEAFF; DNA: TGTGCCAGCAGTGAAATGGGAAACACTGAAGCTTTCTTT
D: NA; J: TRBJ1-1; V: TRBV7-2; size: NA; CDR3: CASSFMDTFF; DNA: TGTGCCAGCAGCTTTATGGATACTTTCTTT
D: NA; J: TRBJ2-2; V: TRBV11-3; size: NA; CDR3: CASSLEESGGELFF; DNA: TGTGCCAGCAGCTTAGAGGAAAGTGGCGGGGAGCTGTTTTTT
D: NA; J: TRBJ1-2; V: TRBV29-1; size: NA; CDR3: CSDRTVDGYTF; DNA: TGCAGCGATCGGACTGTGGATGGCTACACCTTC
D: NA; J: TRBJ1-2; V: TRBV27; size: NA; CDR3: CASGQWPLRGYTF; DNA: TGTGCCAGTGGACAGTGGCCTCTTCGGGGCTACACCTTC
D: TRBD2; J: TRBJ2-1; V: TRBV6-4; size: NA; CDR3: CASSDGLAGELGNEQFF; DNA: TGTGCCAGCAGTGACGGCCTAGCGGGAGAATTGGGGAATGAGCAGTTCTTC
D: NA; J: TRBJ1-1; V: TRBV28; size: NA; CDR3: CASSSEETEAFF; DNA: TGTGCCAGCAGTTCAGAGGAGACCGAAGCTTTCTTT
D: NA; J: TRBJ2-3; V: TRBV7-8; size: NA; CDR3: CASSLRFYTDTQYF; DNA: TGTGCCAGCAGCTTAAGATTTTACACAGATACGCAGTATTTT
D: TRBD1; J: TRBJ1-5; V: TRBV19; size: NA; CDR3: CASSPREGQGNQPQHF; DNA: TGTGCCAGTAGTCCGCGGGAGGGACAGGGGAATCAGCCCCAGCATTTT
D: NA; J: TRBJ2-5; V: TRBV10-1; size: NA; CDR3: CASSEIKSPETQYF; DNA: TGCGCCAGCAGTGAAATTAAATCCCCAGAGACCCAGTACTTC
D: NA; J: TRBJ1-5; V: TRBV19; size: once; CDR3: CASSIRHSPSNQPQHF; DNA: TGTGCCAGTAGTATACGACACAGTCCCAGCAATCAGCCCCAGCATTTT
D: NA; J: TRBJ2-7; V: TRBV6-4; size: NA; CDR3: CASRPGPEGPYEQYF; DNA: TGTGCCAGCAGACCGGGACCTGAGGGGCCCTACGAGCAGTACTTC
D: NA; J: TRBJ2-2; V: TRBV14; size: NA; CDR3: CASSQVRHTGELFF; DNA: TGTGCCAGCAGCCAAGTCAGACACACCGGGGAGCTGTTTTTT
D: NA; J: TRBJ1-1; V: TRBV6-1; size: NA; CDR3: CASSEALLHKAFF; DNA: TGTGCCAGCAGTGAAGCGCTTCTTCACAAAGCTTTCTTT
D: TRBD2; J: TRBJ2-3; V: TRBV4-1; size: NA; CDR3: CASSPSVRGSADTQYF; DNA: TGCGCCAGCAGCCCGTCTGTGCGGGGGTCCGCAGATACGCAGTATTTT
D: TRBD2; J: TRBJ2-1; V: TRBV11-3; size: NA; CDR3: CASSATTSGSYNEQFF; DNA: TGTGCCAGCAGCGCTACGACTAGCGGATCCTACAATGAGCAGTTCTTC
D: NA; J: TRBJ2-3; V: TRBV11-2; size: NA; CDR3: CASSSLAYTDTQYF; DNA: TGTGCCAGCAGCTCCCTCGCGTACACAGATACGCAGTATTTT
D: TRBD2; J: TRBJ2-1; V: TRBV19; size: NA; CDR3: CASSLREWYNEQFF; DNA: TGTGCCAGTAGCTTGCGGGAGTGGTACAATGAGCAGTTCTTC
D: NA; J: TRBJ2-4; V: TRBV30; size: NA; CDR3: CAWSGTEGVKNIQYF; DNA: TGTGCCTGGAGTGGGACAGAAGGGGTCAAAAACATTCAGTACTTC
D: TRBD2; J: TRBJ2-7; V: TRBV28; size: NA; CDR3: CASSIILRGSSYEQYF; DNA: TGTGCCAGCAGTATTATCCTTCGCGGGAGCTCCTACGAGCAGTACTTC
D: TRBD2; J: TRBJ2-1; V: TRBV5-1; size: NA; CDR3: CASSRRTSGRMGNEQFF; DNA: TGCGCCAGCAGCCGTAGGACTAGCGGGAGGATGGGCAATGAGCAGTTCTTC
D: NA; J: TRBJ2-3; V: TRBV28; size: NA; CDR3: CASSSPTRGTDTQYF; DNA: TGTGCCAGCAGTTCCCCGACTAGGGGCACAGATACGCAGTATTTT
D: TRBD2; J: TRBJ2-7; V: TRBV27; size: NA; CDR3: CARNTRSAGEVAYEQYF; DNA: TGTGCCAGGAATACCCGGTCGGCGGGGGAAGTCGCCTACGAGCAGTACTTC
D: TRBD1; J: TRBJ2-2; V: TRBV18; size: NA; CDR3: CASSPQRDRPTGELFF; DNA: TGTGCCAGCTCACCACAAAGGGACAGGCCTACCGGGGAGCTGTTTTTT
D: NA; J: TRBJ2-6; V: TRBV10-2; size: NA; CDR3: CASSDPLGKVYSGANVLTF; DNA: TGCGCCAGCAGTGACCCCCTCGGAAAGGTTTACTCTGGGGCCAACGTCCTGACTTTC